The rows below give T cell receptor beta chains drawn from one sample of a study of T cells in tuberculosis. Some clones are missing from TCRdb's copy, which holds only in-frame ones; the method was immunoSEQ multiplex PCR. Of more than 35,000 clones listed, 90% to 95% are singletons. The specimen was PBMCs. Receptors originate from a donor between 5 and 29 years old with latent tuberculosis or without tuberculosis infection. The CDR3 runs from the conserved cysteine through the conserved F or W. The order of the fields is V gene, J gene, D gene, clone size, CDR3 protein, CDR3 DNA. A D gene is named only where the DNA matches it firmly. Clone size is shown for a subset of rows, as once, few, many or a class of expanded clone.

v_gene: TRBV6-1
j_gene: TRBJ1-1
d_gene: -
abundance: -
CDR3aa: CATSKQGPNTEAFF
CDR3nt: TGTGCCACCTCGAAACAGGGCCCGAACACTGAAGCTTTCTTT

v_gene: TRBV27
j_gene: TRBJ1-1
d_gene: -
abundance: -
CDR3aa: CASSLQGSEAFF
CDR3nt: TGTGCCAGCAGTTTACAGGGTTCTGAAGCTTTCTTT

v_gene: TRBV6-1
j_gene: TRBJ1-5
d_gene: -
abundance: -
CDR3aa: CASKPGTTHNQPQHF
CDR3nt: TGTGCCAGTAAACCCGGGACAACTCACAATCAGCCCCAGCATTTT

v_gene: TRBV14
j_gene: TRBJ1-1
d_gene: -
abundance: -
CDR3aa: CASSRPGWTEAFF
CDR3nt: TGTGCCAGCAGTCGCCCCGGTTGGACTGAAGCTTTCTTT

v_gene: TRBV9
j_gene: TRBJ2-1
d_gene: -
abundance: once
CDR3aa: CASSVEHSYNEQFF
CDR3nt: TGTGCCAGCAGCGTAGAACACTCCTACAATGAGCAGTTCTTC

v_gene: TRBV7-6
j_gene: TRBJ1-5
d_gene: TRBD1
abundance: -
CDR3aa: CASSRDRGANQPQHF
CDR3nt: TGTGCCAGCAGCCGCGACAGGGGCGCTAATCAGCCCCAGCATTTT

v_gene: TRBV5-6
j_gene: TRBJ2-7
d_gene: -
abundance: -
CDR3aa: CASSLLRSSYEQYF
CDR3nt: TGTGCCAGCAGCTTGTTGCGGAGCTCCTACGAGCAGTACTTC

v_gene: TRBV27
j_gene: TRBJ1-2
d_gene: TRBD1
abundance: few
CDR3aa: CASSAGQGNYGYTF
CDR3nt: TGTGCCAGCAGTGCGGGACAGGGCAACTATGGCTACACCTTC

v_gene: TRBV4-1
j_gene: TRBJ1-1
d_gene: TRBD1
abundance: -
CDR3aa: CASSQGWRTGTTEAFF
CDR3nt: TGCGCCAGCAGCCAAGGGTGGAGGACAGGGACCACTGAAGCTTTCTTT

v_gene: TRBV7-3
j_gene: TRBJ1-2
d_gene: -
abundance: -
CDR3aa: CASSLTLGGGYTF
CDR3nt: TGTGCCAGCAGCTTAACCCTCGGGGGAGGCTACACCTTC

v_gene: TRBV6-5
j_gene: TRBJ1-1
d_gene: -
abundance: -
CDR3aa: CASSYSDRGNTEAFF
CDR3nt: TGTGCCAGCAGTTACTCGGACAGAGGGAACACTGAAGCTTTCTTT

v_gene: TRBV6-1
j_gene: TRBJ2-7
d_gene: -
abundance: medium-sized
CDR3aa: CASSDWGPGYEQYF
CDR3nt: TGTGCCAGCAGTGACTGGGGCCCGGGCTACGAGCAGTACTTC

v_gene: TRBV15
j_gene: TRBJ2-3
d_gene: -
abundance: -
CDR3aa: CATSRDGGVTDTQYF
CDR3nt: TGTGCCACCAGCAGAGACGGCGGGGTTACAGATACGCAGTATTTT

v_gene: TRBV7-3
j_gene: TRBJ1-1
d_gene: -
abundance: -
CDR3aa: CASSFRDMAEAFF
CDR3nt: TGTGCCAGCAGCTTCCGGGACATGGCTGAAGCTTTCTTT

v_gene: TRBV6-6
j_gene: TRBJ1-2
d_gene: -
abundance: -
CDR3aa: CASSYPTGTGDGYTF
CDR3nt: TGTGCCAGCAGTTACCCTACTGGGACGGGAGATGGCTACACCTTC

v_gene: TRBV27
j_gene: TRBJ1-1
d_gene: TRBD1
abundance: -
CDR3aa: CASSPTWTHRGRTEAFF
CDR3nt: TGTGCCAGCAGCCCCACCTGGACCCACAGGGGGAGGACTGAAGCTTTCTTT

v_gene: TRBV11-2
j_gene: TRBJ2-7
d_gene: -
abundance: -
CDR3aa: CASSLGVGPFSYEQYF
CDR3nt: TGTGCCAGCAGCTTAGGAGTTGGGCCGTTCTCCTACGAGCAGTACTTC

v_gene: TRBV2
j_gene: TRBJ2-3
d_gene: TRBD1
abundance: -
CDR3aa: CASSRDRGTDTQYF
CDR3nt: TGTGCCAGCAGTCGGGACAGGGGGACAGATACGCAGTATTTT

v_gene: TRBV27
j_gene: TRBJ2-1
d_gene: TRBD2
abundance: -
CDR3aa: CASSRGLAGTLKVYNEQFF
CDR3nt: TGTGCCAGCAGTCGGGGACTAGCGGGAACTCTAAAGGTTTACAATGAGCAGTTCTTC

v_gene: TRBV7-2
j_gene: TRBJ2-7
d_gene: -
abundance: -
CDR3aa: CASSLTGSPDSYEQYF
CDR3nt: TGTGCCAGCAGCTTAACAGGGAGCCCTGACTCCTACGAGCAGTACTTC

v_gene: TRBV5-6
j_gene: TRBJ2-2
d_gene: -
abundance: -
CDR3aa: CASSSIRVFGELFF
CDR3nt: TGTGCCAGCAGCTCGATCAGGGTATTTGGGGAGCTGTTTTTT

v_gene: TRBV11-3
j_gene: TRBJ1-1
d_gene: -
abundance: -
CDR3aa: CASSRNTGGGDTEAFF
CDR3nt: TGTGCCAGCAGCCGTAACACGGGGGGAGGTGACACTGAAGCTTTCTTT

v_gene: TRBV5-4
j_gene: TRBJ1-1
d_gene: -
abundance: -
CDR3aa: CASSFGPTGGNTEAFF
CDR3nt: TGTGCCAGCAGCTTTGGCCCGACGGGGGGGAACACTGAAGCTTTCTTT

v_gene: TRBV18
j_gene: TRBJ1-1
d_gene: TRBD1
abundance: -
CDR3aa: CASSPQGASGTEAFF
CDR3nt: TGTGCCAGCTCACCACAGGGGGCTTCGGGGACTGAAGCTTTCTTT

v_gene: TRBV5-1
j_gene: TRBJ2-1
d_gene: TRBD1
abundance: -
CDR3aa: CASSLTGDNEQFF
CDR3nt: TGCGCCAGCAGCTTAACAGGGGACAATGAGCAGTTCTTC

v_gene: TRBV19
j_gene: TRBJ1-5
d_gene: -
abundance: -
CDR3aa: CASSMRPPSNQPQHF
CDR3nt: TGTGCCAGTAGTATGCGGCCCCCTAGCAATCAGCCCCAGCATTTT

v_gene: TRBV7-2
j_gene: TRBJ1-3
d_gene: TRBD1
abundance: -
CDR3aa: CASLDRVGNTIYF
CDR3nt: TGTGCCAGCTTAGACAGGGTCGGAAACACCATATATTTT

v_gene: TRBV19
j_gene: TRBJ1-2
d_gene: -
abundance: -
CDR3aa: CASTLRQTSHNYGYTF
CDR3nt: TGTGCCAGTACCCTTCGACAGACTTCACACAACTATGGCTACACCTTC

v_gene: TRBV19
j_gene: TRBJ1-5
d_gene: -
abundance: -
CDR3aa: CASSIGQWASEPQHF
CDR3nt: TGTGCCAGTAGTATTGGACAGTGGGCTTCCGAGCCCCAGCATTTT

v_gene: TRBV27
j_gene: TRBJ1-5
d_gene: TRBD1
abundance: -
CDR3aa: CASSSSKFGQGLGQPQHF
CDR3nt: TGTGCCAGCAGTTCCTCTAAATTTGGACAGGGGCTGGGTCAGCCCCAGCATTTT

v_gene: TRBV5-5
j_gene: TRBJ1-1
d_gene: -
abundance: -
CDR3aa: CASSLGQANTEAFF
CDR3nt: TGTGCCAGCAGCTTGGGACAGGCGAACACTGAAGCTTTCTTT

v_gene: TRBV10-2
j_gene: TRBJ2-5
d_gene: -
abundance: few
CDR3aa: CASTSSLVRGETQYF
CDR3nt: TGCGCCAGCACCAGCAGCCTCGTACGAGGAGAGACCCAGTACTTC

v_gene: TRBV5-1
j_gene: TRBJ1-5
d_gene: -
abundance: -
CDR3aa: CASSPMDRNQPQHF
CDR3nt: TGCGCCAGCAGCCCGATGGACAGAAATCAGCCCCAGCATTTT

v_gene: TRBV19
j_gene: TRBJ1-2
d_gene: -
abundance: few
CDR3aa: CASSAGVSGYGYTF
CDR3nt: TGTGCCAGTAGTGCAGGGGTATCAGGCTATGGCTACACCTTC

v_gene: TRBV6-5
j_gene: TRBJ2-1
d_gene: -
abundance: -
CDR3aa: CATRAQGREQFF
CDR3nt: TGTGCCACTCGAGCCCAGGGGCGTGAGCAGTTCTTC

v_gene: TRBV29-1
j_gene: TRBJ2-7
d_gene: -
abundance: once
CDR3aa: CSVEGSGYEQYF
CDR3nt: TGCAGCGTTGAGGGCTCAGGCTACGAGCAGTACTTC

v_gene: TRBV27
j_gene: TRBJ2-2
d_gene: -
abundance: -
CDR3aa: CASTLTHQNTGELFF
CDR3nt: TGTGCCAGCACCCTGACTCATCAAAACACCGGGGAGCTGTTTTTT

v_gene: TRBV5-6
j_gene: TRBJ2-7
d_gene: -
abundance: -
CDR3aa: CASTPRRTDEQYF
CDR3nt: TGTGCCAGCACCCCGAGGCGCACGGACGAGCAGTACTTC

v_gene: TRBV28
j_gene: TRBJ1-5
d_gene: -
abundance: -
CDR3aa: CASSFLGEGSNQPQHF
CDR3nt: TGTGCCAGCAGTTTTCTAGGGGAAGGTAGCAATCAGCCCCAGCATTTT

v_gene: TRBV5-6
j_gene: TRBJ2-1
d_gene: -
abundance: -
CDR3aa: CASSRFNEQFF
CDR3nt: TGTGCCAGCAGCCGGTTCAATGAGCAGTTCTTC

v_gene: TRBV2
j_gene: TRBJ2-6
d_gene: -
abundance: -
CDR3aa: CASSPRGSGANVLTF
CDR3nt: TGTGCCAGCAGTCCCCGGGGGAGTGGGGCCAACGTCCTGACTTTC

v_gene: TRBV29-1
j_gene: TRBJ2-1
d_gene: TRBD2
abundance: -
CDR3aa: CSVEWFSGSSYNEQFF
CDR3nt: TGCAGCGTTGAGTGGTTTAGCGGGAGCTCCTACAATGAGCAGTTCTTC

v_gene: TRBV10-3
j_gene: TRBJ2-7
d_gene: TRBD2
abundance: -
CDR3aa: CAISDRLAGVGEQYF
CDR3nt: TGTGCCATCAGTGACCGGCTAGCGGGAGTCGGCGAGCAGTACTTC

v_gene: TRBV29-1
j_gene: TRBJ2-2
d_gene: -
abundance: -
CDR3aa: CSVGEGELFF
CDR3nt: TGCAGCGTTGGGGAGGGGGAGCTGTTTTTT

v_gene: TRBV13
j_gene: TRBJ2-7
d_gene: -
abundance: -
CDR3aa: CASSRSRVYEQYF
CDR3nt: TGTGCCAGCAGCCGCTCACGAGTTTACGAGCAGTACTTC